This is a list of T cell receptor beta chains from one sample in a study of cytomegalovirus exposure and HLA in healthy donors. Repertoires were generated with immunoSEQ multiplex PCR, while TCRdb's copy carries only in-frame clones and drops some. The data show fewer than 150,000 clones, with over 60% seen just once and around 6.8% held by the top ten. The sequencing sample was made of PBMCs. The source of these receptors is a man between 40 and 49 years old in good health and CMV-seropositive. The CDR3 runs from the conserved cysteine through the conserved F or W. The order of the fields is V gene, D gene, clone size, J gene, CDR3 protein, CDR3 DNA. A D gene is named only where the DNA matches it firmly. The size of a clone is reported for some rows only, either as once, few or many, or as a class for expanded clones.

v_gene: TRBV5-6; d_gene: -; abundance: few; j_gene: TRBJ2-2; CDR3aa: CASSPRVTGELFF; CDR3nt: TGTGCCAGCAGCCCTCGGGTAACCGGGGAGCTGTTTTTT
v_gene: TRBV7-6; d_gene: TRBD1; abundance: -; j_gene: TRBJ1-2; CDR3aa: CASSYTGTGANYGYTF; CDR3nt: TGTGCCAGCAGCTATACCGGGACAGGGGCTAACTATGGCTACACCTTC
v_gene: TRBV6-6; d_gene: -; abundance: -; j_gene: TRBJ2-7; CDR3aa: CATDGPPGDEQYF; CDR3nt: TGTGCCACCGATGGTCCCCCGGGAGACGAGCAGTACTTC
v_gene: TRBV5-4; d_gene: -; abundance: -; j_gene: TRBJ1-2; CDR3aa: CASSARTTSYYGYTF; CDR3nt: TGTGCCAGCAGCGCCAGGACAACCTCTTACTATGGCTACACCTTC
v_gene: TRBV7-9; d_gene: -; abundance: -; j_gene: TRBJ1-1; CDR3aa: CASTPKGDTEAFF; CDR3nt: TGTGCCAGCACACCCAAGGGAGACACTGAAGCTTTCTTT
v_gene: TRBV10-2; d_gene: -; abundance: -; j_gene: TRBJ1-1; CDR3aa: CASSSQGRVISPTTDTEAFF; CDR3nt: TGCGCCAGCAGTTCCCAGGGCAGGGTAATCAGTCCGACGACCGACACTGAAGCTTTCTTT
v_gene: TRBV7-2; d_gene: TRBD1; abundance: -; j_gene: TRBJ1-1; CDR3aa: CASSLGGTGRGNTEAFF; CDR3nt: TGTGCCAGCAGCTTAGGCGGGACAGGTAGAGGGAACACTGAAGCTTTCTTT
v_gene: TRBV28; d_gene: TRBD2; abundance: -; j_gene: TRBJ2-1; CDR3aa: CASSFSGLAPNEQFF; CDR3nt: TGTGCCAGCAGTTTTAGTGGACTAGCGCCTAATGAGCAGTTCTTC
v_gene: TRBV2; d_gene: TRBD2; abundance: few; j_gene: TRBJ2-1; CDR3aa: CASRGPSGRHYNEQFF; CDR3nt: TGTGCCAGCAGGGGGCCTAGCGGGAGACACTACAATGAGCAGTTCTTC
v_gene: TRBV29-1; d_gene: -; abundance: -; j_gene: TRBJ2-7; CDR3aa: CSVEVGSSYEQYF; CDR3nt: TGCAGCGTTGAAGTCGGGAGCTCCTACGAGCAGTACTTC
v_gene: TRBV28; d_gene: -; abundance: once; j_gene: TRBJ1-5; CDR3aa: CASSFTGAQHF; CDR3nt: TGTGCCAGCAGTTTTACAGGAGCCCAGCATTTT
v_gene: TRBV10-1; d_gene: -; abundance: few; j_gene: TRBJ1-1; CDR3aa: CASSEFGEAFF; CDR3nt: TGCGCCAGCAGTGAGTTCGGTGAAGCTTTCTTT
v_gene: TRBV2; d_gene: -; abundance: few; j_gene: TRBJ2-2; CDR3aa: CAFNGQGGTNTGELFF; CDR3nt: TGTGCCTTCAATGGACAGGGAGGGACGAACACCGGGGAGCTGTTTTTT
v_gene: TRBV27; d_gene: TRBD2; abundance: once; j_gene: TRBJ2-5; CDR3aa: CASRKTSGRFQETQYF; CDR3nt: TGTGCCAGCAGGAAGACTAGCGGGAGGTTCCAAGAGACCCAGTACTTC
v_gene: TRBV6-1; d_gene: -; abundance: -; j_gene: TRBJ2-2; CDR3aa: CASRPAAFTGELFF; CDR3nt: TGTGCCAGCCGACCCGCGGCCTTTACCGGGGAGCTGTTTTTT
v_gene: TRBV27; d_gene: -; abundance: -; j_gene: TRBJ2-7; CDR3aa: CASRDRTGTGGYEQYF; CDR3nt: TGTGCCAGCAGGGACAGAACCGGGACCGGGGGGTACGAGCAGTACTTC
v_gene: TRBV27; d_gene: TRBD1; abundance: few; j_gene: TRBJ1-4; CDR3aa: CASRRDSNEKLFF; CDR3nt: TGTGCCAGCAGACGGGACAGTAATGAAAAACTGTTTTTT
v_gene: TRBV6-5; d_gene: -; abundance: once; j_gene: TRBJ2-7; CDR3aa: CASSWQASPYEQYF; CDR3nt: TGTGCCAGCAGTTGGCAAGCTAGCCCCTACGAGCAGTACTTC
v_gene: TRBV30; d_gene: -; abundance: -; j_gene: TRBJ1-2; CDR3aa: CAGRGGTGYTF; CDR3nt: TGTGCCGGACGGGGAGGGACGGGCTACACCTTC
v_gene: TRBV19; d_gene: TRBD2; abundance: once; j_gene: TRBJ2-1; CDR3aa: CASSMGLAGVNEQFF; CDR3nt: TGTGCCAGTAGTATGGGGCTAGCGGGAGTCAATGAGCAGTTCTTC
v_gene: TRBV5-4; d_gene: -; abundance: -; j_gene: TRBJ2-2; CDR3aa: CASSLGGTNTGELFF; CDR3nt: TGTGCCAGCAGCTTGGGGGGGACTAACACCGGGGAGCTGTTTTTT
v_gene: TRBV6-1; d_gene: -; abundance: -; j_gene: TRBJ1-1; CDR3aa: CASSHRGLTEAFF; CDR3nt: TGTGCCAGCAGCCACCGGGGGTTAACTGAAGCTTTCTTT
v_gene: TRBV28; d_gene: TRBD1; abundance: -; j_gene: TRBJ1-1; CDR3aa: CASSSQGARWAFF; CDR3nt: TGTGCCAGCAGTTCACAGGGGGCCAGGTGGGCTTTCTTT
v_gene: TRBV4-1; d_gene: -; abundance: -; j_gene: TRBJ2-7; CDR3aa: CASSPTLVRGSYEQYF; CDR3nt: TGCGCCAGCAGCCCAACTCTTGTCAGGGGCTCCTACGAGCAGTACTTC
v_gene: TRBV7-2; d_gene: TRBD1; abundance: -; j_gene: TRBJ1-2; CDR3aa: CASSLDGTVLNGYTF; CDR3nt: TGTGCCAGCAGCTTAGATGGGACAGTTCTAAATGGCTACACCTTC
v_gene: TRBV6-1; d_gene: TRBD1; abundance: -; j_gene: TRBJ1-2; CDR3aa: CASTPLQGNYGYTF; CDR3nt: TGTGCCAGCACGCCTCTACAGGGGAACTATGGCTACACCTTC
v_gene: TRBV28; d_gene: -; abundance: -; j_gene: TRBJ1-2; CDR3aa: CASSLRGGYTF; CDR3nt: TGTGCCAGCAGCCTTCGGGGGGGCTACACCTTC
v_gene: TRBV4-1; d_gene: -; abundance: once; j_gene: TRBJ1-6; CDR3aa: CASSQSDGAGPSSYNSPLHF; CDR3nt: TGCGCCAGCAGCCAATCCGATGGGGCAGGACCGAGCTCCTATAATTCACCCCTCCACTTT
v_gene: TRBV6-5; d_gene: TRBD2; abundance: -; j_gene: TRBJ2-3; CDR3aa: CASSYSAAGGSNTQYF; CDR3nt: TGTGCCAGCAGTTACTCGGCGGCGGGGGGTTCGAATACGCAGTATTTT
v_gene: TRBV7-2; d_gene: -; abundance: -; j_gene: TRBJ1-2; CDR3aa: CASSSNRAANYGYTF; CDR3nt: TGTGCCAGCAGCTCAAACAGAGCCGCTAACTATGGCTACACCTTC
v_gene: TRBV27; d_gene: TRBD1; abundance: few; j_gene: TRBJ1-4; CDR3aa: CASSPGTAINEKLFF; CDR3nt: TGTGCCAGCAGTCCTGGGACAGCGATTAATGAAAAACTGTTTTTT
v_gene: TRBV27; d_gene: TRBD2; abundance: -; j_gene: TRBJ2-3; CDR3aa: CASSHLTSGAFISSTDTQYF; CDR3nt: TGTGCCAGCAGTCACTTGACTAGCGGGGCTTTTATATCTAGCACAGATACGCAGTATTTT
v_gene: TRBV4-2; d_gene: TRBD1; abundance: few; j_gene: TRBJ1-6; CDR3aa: CASSQDRIPGTATNSPLHF; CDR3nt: TGTGCCAGCAGCCAAGATCGAATCCCGGGGACAGCTACCAATTCACCCCTCCACTTT
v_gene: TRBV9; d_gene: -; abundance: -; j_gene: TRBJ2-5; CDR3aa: CASSVGSAGLQETQYF; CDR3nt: TGTGCCAGCAGCGTAGGTTCCGCGGGTCTCCAAGAGACCCAGTACTTC
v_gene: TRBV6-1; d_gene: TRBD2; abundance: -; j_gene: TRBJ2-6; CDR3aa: CASSGGLAVSSSGANVLTF; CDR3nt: TGTGCCAGCAGTGGGGGACTAGCGGTTTCCAGCTCTGGGGCCAACGTCCTGACTTTC
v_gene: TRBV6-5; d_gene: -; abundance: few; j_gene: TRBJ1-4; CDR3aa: CASRNTGIQEKLFF; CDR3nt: TGTGCCAGCAGAAACACGGGTATCCAGGAAAAACTGTTTTTT
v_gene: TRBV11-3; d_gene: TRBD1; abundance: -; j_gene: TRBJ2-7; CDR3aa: CASSLGQGAPYEQYF; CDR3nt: TGTGCCAGCAGCTTAGGACAGGGGGCACCCTACGAGCAGTACTTC
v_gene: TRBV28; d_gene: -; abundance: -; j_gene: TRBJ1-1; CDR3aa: CASSGLLGMNTEAFF; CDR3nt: TGTGCCAGCAGCGGACTCCTAGGGATGAACACTGAAGCTTTCTTT
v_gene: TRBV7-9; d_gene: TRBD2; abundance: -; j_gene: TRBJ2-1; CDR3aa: CASSAIAGGPNNEQFF; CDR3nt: TGTGCCAGCAGCGCTATAGCGGGAGGGCCGAATAATGAGCAGTTCTTC
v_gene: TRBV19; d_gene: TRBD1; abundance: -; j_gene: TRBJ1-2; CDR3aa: CASTFPGQYYGYTF; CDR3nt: TGTGCCAGTACGTTTCCGGGACAGTACTATGGCTACACCTTC
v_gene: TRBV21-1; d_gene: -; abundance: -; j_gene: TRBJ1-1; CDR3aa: CASSKGLAFF; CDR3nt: TGTGCCAGCAGCAAAGGGCTAGCTTTCTTT
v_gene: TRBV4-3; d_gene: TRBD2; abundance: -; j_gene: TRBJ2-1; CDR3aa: CASSQELGLAGYNEQFF; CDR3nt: TGCGCCAGCAGCCAAGAGTTAGGTCTAGCGGGCTACAATGAGCAGTTCTTC
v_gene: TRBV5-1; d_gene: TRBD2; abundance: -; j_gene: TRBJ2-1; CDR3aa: CASSLGGSYYNEQFF; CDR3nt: TGCGCCAGCAGCTTGGGCGGGAGCTACTACAATGAGCAGTTCTTC
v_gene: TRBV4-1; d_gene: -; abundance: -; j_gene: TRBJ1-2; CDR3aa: CASSQEGLGIYGYTF; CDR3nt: TGCGCCAGCAGCCAAGAGGGACTGGGGATCTATGGCTACACCTTC
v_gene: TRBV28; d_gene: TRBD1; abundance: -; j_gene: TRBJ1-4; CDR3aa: CATRTGVEKLFF; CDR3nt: TGTGCCACCCGGACAGGGGTGGAAAAACTGTTTTTT
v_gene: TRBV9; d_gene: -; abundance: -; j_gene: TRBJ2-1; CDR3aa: CASSTRPLDSNEQFF; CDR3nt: TGTGCCAGCAGCACCCGTCCGCTGGACTCGAATGAGCAGTTCTTC
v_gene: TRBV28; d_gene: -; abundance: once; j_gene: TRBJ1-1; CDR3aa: CASYPQGNTEAFF; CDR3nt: TGTGCCAGCTACCCCCAGGGGAACACTGAAGCTTTCTTT
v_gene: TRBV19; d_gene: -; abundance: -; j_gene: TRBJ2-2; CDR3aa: CASSPGTGELFF; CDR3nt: TGTGCCAGTAGTCCCGGGACAGGGGAGCTGTTTTTT
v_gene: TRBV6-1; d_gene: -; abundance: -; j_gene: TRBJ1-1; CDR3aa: CASSEVEVTEAFF; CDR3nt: TGTGCCAGCAGTGAAGTCGAGGTCACTGAAGCTTTCTTT